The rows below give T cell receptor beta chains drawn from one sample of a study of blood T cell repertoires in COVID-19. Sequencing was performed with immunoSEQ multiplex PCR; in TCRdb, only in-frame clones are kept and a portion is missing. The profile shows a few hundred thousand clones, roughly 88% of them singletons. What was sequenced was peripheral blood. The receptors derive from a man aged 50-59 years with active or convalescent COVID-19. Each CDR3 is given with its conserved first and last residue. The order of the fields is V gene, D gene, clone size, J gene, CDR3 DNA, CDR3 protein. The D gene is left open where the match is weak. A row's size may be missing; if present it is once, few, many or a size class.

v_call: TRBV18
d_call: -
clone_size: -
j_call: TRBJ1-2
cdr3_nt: TGTGCCAGCTCAGGGGGACTTTATGGCTACACCTTC
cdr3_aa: CASSGGLYGYTF

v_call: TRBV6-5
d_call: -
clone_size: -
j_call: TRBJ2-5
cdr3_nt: TGTGCCAGCAGTTACTCGAAGAACAGGGGGGGAGAGACCCAGTACTTC
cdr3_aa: CASSYSKNRGGETQYF

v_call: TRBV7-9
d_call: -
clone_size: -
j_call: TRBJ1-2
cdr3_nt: TGTGCCAGCAGCGGAGGGGAACAGCCAGCTAACTATGGCTACACCTTC
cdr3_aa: CASSGGEQPANYGYTF

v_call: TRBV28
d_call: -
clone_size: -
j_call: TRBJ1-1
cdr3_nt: TGTGCCAGCAGCCCCACAGAGTTTGAAGCTTTCTTT
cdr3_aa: CASSPTEFEAFF

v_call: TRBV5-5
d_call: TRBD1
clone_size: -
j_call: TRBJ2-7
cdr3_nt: TGTGCCAGCAGCTTCAAAACAGGGGGAATCGGGTACGAGCAGTACTTC
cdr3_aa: CASSFKTGGIGYEQYF

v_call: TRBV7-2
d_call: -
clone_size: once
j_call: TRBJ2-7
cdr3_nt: TGTGCCAGCAGCCTCCTGGGGGAGGTGGGGGAGCAGTACTTC
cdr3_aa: CASSLLGEVGEQYF

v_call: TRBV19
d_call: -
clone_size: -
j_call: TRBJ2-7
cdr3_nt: TGTGCCAGTAGTATTACGACAGACTCCTACGAGCAGTACTTC
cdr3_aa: CASSITTDSYEQYF

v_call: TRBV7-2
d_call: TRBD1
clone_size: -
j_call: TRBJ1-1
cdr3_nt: TGTGCCAGCAGCCAACAACCACAGGGGAGCACTGAAGCTTTCTTT
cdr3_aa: CASSQQPQGSTEAFF

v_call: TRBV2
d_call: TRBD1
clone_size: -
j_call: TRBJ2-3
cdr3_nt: TGTGCCAGCAGCGAGAGGACAGGGGGTATTACAGATACGCAGTATTTT
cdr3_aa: CASSERTGGITDTQYF

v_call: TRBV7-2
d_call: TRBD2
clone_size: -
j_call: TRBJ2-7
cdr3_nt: TGTGCCAGCAGCACGCGACTAGCGGGACCCTTTGAGCAGTACTTC
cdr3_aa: CASSTRLAGPFEQYF

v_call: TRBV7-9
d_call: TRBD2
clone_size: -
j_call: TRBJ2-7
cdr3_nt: TGTGCCAGCAGCCCTACTAGCGGAGGCTCCTACGAGCAGTACTTC
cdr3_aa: CASSPTSGGSYEQYF

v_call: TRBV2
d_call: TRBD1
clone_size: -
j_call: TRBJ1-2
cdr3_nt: TGTGCCAGCAGTACAGGGGGGAACTATGGCTACACCTTC
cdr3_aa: CASSTGGNYGYTF

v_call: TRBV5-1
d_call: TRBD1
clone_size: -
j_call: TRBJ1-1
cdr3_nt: TGCGCCAGCAGCAAAACAGGGGACACTGAAGCTTTCTTT
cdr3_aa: CASSKTGDTEAFF

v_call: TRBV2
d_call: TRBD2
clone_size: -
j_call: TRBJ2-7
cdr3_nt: TGTGCCAGCAGTGGGCGGACTAGCGGGACCCGTTCCTACGAGCAGTACTTC
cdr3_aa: CASSGRTSGTRSYEQYF

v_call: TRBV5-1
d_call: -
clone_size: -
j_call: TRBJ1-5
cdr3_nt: TGCGCCAGCAGCTTGTTGGGGGGGGATCAGCCCCAGCATTTT
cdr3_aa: CASSLLGGDQPQHF

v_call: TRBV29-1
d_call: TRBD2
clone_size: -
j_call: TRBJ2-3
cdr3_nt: TGCAGCGTTGTTGGGGGACTAGCGGGGGGCGCAGATACGCAGTATTTT
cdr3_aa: CSVVGGLAGGADTQYF

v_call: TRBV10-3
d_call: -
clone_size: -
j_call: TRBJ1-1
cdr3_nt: TGTGCCATCAGTGTGGCGGGAAACACTGAAGCTTTCTTT
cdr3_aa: CAISVAGNTEAFF

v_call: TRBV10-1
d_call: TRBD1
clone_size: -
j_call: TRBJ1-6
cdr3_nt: TGCGCCAGCAGCCGGGGACAGGGTAATTCACCCCTCCACTTT
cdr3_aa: CASSRGQGNSPLHF

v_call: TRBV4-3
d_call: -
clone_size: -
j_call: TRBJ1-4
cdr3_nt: TGCGCCAGCAGCCAAGATTTGCAGGGGAATGAAAAACTGTTTTTT
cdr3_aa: CASSQDLQGNEKLFF

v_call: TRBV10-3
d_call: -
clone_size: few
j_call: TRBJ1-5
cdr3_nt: TGTGCCATCAGGGACAAAGGCGATCAGCCCCAGCATTTT
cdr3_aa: CAIRDKGDQPQHF

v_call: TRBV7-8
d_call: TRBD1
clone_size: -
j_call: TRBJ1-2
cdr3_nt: TGTGCCAGCAGCCTCAGACAGGGAAACTATGGCTACACCTTC
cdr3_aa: CASSLRQGNYGYTF

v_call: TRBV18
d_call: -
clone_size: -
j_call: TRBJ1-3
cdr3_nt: TGTGCCAGCTCACCAAAGGGTCGAGGACAGACTGACTCTGGAAACACCATATATTTT
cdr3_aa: CASSPKGRGQTDSGNTIYF

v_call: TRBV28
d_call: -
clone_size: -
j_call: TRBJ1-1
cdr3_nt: TGTGCCAGCAGGAGGAGCGATGAATATACTGAAGCTTTCTTT
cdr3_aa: CASRRSDEYTEAFF

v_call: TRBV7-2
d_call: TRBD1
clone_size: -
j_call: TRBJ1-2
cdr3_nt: TGTGCCAGCAGCTCCTCAGGGGACAGGCTAAATGGCTACACCTTC
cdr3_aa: CASSSSGDRLNGYTF

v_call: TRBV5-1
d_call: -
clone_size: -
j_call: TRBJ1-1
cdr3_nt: TGCGCCAGCAGCCTCGGCACTGAAGCTTTCTTT
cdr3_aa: CASSLGTEAFF

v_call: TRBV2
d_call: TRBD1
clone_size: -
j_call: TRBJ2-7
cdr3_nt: TGTGCCAGCAGTGACACGGACAGGGTAGGCGAGCAGTACTTC
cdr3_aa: CASSDTDRVGEQYF

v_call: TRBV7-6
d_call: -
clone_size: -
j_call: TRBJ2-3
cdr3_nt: TGTGCCAGCAGCTTACTGGGGAGTCTCACAGATACGCAGTATTTT
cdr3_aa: CASSLLGSLTDTQYF

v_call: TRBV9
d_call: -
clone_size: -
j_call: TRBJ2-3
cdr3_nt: TGTGCCAGCAGCAATCCTCATTCGGGAGTAAGCACAGATACGCAGTATTTT
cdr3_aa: CASSNPHSGVSTDTQYF

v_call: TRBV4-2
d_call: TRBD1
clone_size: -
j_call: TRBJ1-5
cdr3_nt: TGTGCCAGCAGCCAAAGGGGGCTTAGCAATCAGCCCCAGCATTTT
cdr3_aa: CASSQRGLSNQPQHF

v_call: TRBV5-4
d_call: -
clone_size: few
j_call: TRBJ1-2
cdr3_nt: TGTGCCAGCAGCTCGCCAGGGGCCAGTCTCTATGGCTACACCTTC
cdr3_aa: CASSSPGASLYGYTF

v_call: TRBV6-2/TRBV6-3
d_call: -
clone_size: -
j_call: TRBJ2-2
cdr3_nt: TGTGCCAGCAGTTTCTTCAGGGGCCTCACCGGGGAGCTGTTTTTT
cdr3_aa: CASSFFRGLTGELFF

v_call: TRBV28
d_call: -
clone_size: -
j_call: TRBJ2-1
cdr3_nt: TGTGCCAGCATAGACTCGAATAGGGGTGAGCAGTTCTTC
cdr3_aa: CASIDSNRGEQFF

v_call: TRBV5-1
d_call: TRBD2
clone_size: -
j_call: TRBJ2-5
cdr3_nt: TGCGCCAGCAGCTTGTTGGGACTAGCGCAAGAGACCCAGTACTTC
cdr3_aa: CASSLLGLAQETQYF

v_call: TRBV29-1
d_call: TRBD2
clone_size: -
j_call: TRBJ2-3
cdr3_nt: TGCAGCGTTGACCCTAGCGGGACAGATACGCAGTATTTT
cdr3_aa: CSVDPSGTDTQYF

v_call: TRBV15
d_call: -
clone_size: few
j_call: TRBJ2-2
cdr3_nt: TGTGCCACCAGCAGAGCTGGAGGACTCGCGAACACCGGGGAGCTGTTTTTT
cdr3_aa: CATSRAGGLANTGELFF

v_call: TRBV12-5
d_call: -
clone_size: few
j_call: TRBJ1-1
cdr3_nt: TGTGCTAGTGGTTTGACAGGGAGTACTGAAGCTTTCTTT
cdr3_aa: CASGLTGSTEAFF

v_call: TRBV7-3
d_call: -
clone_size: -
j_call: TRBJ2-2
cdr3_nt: TGTGCCAGCAGCTTACAGACCGGGGAGCTGTTTTTT
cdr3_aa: CASSLQTGELFF

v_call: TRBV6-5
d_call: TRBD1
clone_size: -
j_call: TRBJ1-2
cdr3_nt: TGTGCCAGCCTGGGGACAGCCAAGGGGTACACCTTC
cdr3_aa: CASLGTAKGYTF

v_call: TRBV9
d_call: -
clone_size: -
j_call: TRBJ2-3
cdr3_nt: TGTGCCAGCAGCCCCCTTGCGACCGGGGATACGCAGTATTTT
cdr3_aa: CASSPLATGDTQYF

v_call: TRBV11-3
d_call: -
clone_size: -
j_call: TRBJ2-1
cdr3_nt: TGTGCCAGCAGCTTAGTGACGGGGGATGAGCAGTTCTTC
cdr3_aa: CASSLVTGDEQFF

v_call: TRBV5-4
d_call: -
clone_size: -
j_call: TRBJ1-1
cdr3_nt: TGTGCCAGCAGCGCCCCCTTAAACCGGGGCACTGAAGCTTTCTTT
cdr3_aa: CASSAPLNRGTEAFF

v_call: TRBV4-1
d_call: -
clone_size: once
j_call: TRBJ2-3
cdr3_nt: TGCGCCAGCAGGAGCGTCCTGGACACAGATACGCAGTATTTT
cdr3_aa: CASRSVLDTDTQYF

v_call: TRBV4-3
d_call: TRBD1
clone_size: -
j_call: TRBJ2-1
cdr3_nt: TGCGCCAGCTCTCGGGGACAGGCCTTGGATGAGCAGTTCTTC
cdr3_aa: CASSRGQALDEQFF

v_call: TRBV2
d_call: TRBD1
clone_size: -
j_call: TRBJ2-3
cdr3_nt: TGTGCCAGCCGGACAGGGATGGGCACAGATACGCAGTATTTT
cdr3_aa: CASRTGMGTDTQYF

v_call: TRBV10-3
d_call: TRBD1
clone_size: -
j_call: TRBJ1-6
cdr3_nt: TGTGCCATCAGTGAGTTTCCCTGGGCAGGGGGAAATTCACCCCTCCACTTT
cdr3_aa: CAISEFPWAGGNSPLHF

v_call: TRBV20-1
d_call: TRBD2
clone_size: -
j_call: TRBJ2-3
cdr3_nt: TGCAGTGCTAGTGGACTAGCGGGGGTATCCACAGATACGCAGTATTTT
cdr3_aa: CSASGLAGVSTDTQYF

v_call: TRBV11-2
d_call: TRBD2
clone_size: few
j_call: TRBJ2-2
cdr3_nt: TGTGCCAGCAGCCCCTCTAGCGGGCCGAACACCGGGGAGCTGTTTTTT
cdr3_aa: CASSPSSGPNTGELFF

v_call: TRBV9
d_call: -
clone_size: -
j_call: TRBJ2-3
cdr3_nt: TGTGCCAGCAGCGCCGACAGGGAGGAGAATACGCAGTATTTT
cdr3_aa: CASSADREENTQYF

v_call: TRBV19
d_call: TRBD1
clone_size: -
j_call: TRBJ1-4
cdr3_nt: TGTGCCAGTAGTCCCTACAACAGGGGGGCGGAAAAACTGTTTTTT
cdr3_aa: CASSPYNRGAEKLFF

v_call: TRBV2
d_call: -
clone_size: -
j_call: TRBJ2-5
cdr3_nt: TGTGCCAGCAGTGAACAGGGAGAGACCCAGTACTTC
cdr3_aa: CASSEQGETQYF

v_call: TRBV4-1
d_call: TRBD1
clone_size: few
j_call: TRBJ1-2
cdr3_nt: TGCGCCAGCAGCCAAGACTACAGGGGTATTGAGGGCTACACCTTC
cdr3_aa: CASSQDYRGIEGYTF

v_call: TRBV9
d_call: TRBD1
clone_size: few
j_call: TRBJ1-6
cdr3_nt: TGTGCCAGCAGCGTAGGTGAGGGGGCCAGCTCCTATAATTCACCCCTCCACTTT
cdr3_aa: CASSVGEGASSYNSPLHF

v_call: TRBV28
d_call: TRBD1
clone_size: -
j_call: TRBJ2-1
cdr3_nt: TGTGCCAGCAGTTATGGGGACAGGTCTGTGGGGCAGTTCTTC
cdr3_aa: CASSYGDRSVGQFF